This T cell receptor (beta chain) derives from a study of T cells after posttransplantation cyclophosphamide. Trimming took off 7 bases at V and 2 bases at J, with 17 bases between the two ends. This CDR3 is built from 15 residues. Germline values: CDR1 SNHLY, CDR2 FYNNEI. The method was immunoSEQ multiplex PCR; TCRdb's version includes in-frame clones alone and lacks a portion of them. The sample holds some 33,000 clones, 91% seen once. Cells defined as naive were viable CD3+CD4+ or CD3+CD8+ and CCR7+CD45RA+CD45RO-CD95-CD27+CD28+. The clonotype was recovered from a young man in good health and a related stem cell transplant donor. The V call is TRBV2, the J call TRBJ1-1; possibly TRBD1 for D (5 bases). The sample was naive CD4+ T cells sorted from blood. In nucleotides, the CDR3 is TGTGCCAGCACCGGGGGTCCAAGGATCAACACTGAAGCTTTCTTT. Its translation: CASTGGPRINTEAFF.